This T cell receptor beta chain was retrieved from a study of Graves' ophthalmopathy and Graves' hyperthyroidism. General study points: In predicting ophthalmopathy progression, the model reached 65% to 71% sensitivity and under 85% specificity.

The sample holds many counts of this clonotype. The antigen remains undetermined. The V end lost 5 bases, the J end lost 11 bases, and 12 bases lay between the germline ends. Germline assignment: CDR1 SGHAT and CDR2 FQNNGV. The CDR3 sequence is 11 residues long. Transcripts of RNA were the source for amplifying TCR beta CDR3 regions. An opening RT-PCR round employed HTBI primers and preceded a second-round multiplex PCR. TCRdb redid the calling of the multiplex PCR reads with MiXCR, one entry per CDR3 protein. Of a few hundred thousand distinct CDR3 sequences in the sample, approximately 15% are singletons; the top ten hold 7%. Exclusion criteria comprised other autoimmune diseases, uncontrolled infections, pregnancy or lactation in patients. The PBMCs had their origin in about 9.7 ml of fresh peripheral blood.

The TCR originated in a woman in her late teens or twenties with stable Graves' hyperthyroidism. The source material was peripheral blood. This chain joins TRBV11-2 and TRBJ1-1, with D unclear. The CDR3 region is CASSPGRMAFF. As DNA, the CDR3 is TGTGCCAGCAGCCCGGGAAGGATGGCTTTCTTT.